This T cell receptor beta chain was recorded in a study of shared clonotypes between healthy human individuals. Genomic DNA (from each subset) was split evenly across several immunoSEQ plates. On sorted subsets, replicate PCRs used 150 to 250 ng DNA, or some 27,000 T cell genomes. TCRdb's copy holds only in-frame clones and misses some; the assay was immunoSEQ multiplex PCR. This table holds about 2,200,000 clones, approximately 94% found once. This clone was recorded once. Its matching antigen is unknown. Study-wide results and limits: Generally, naive subsets (rather than memory subsets) showed larger estimated richness. Sequencing depth was expected to affect clonotype sharing among donors.

Terminally differentiated effector memory CD45RA+ cells were left out of the naive CD8 fraction, which was CD45RO-negative and positively selected for CCR7. Sequencing input: naive CD8+ T cells from PBMCs. This TCR came from a man aged 18 to 29 in good health. Some clones in this sample may be carry-over from other donors' samples.

As DNA, the CDR3 is TGTGCCAGCAGTGGCAGGTATAGCAATCAGCCCCAGCATTTT. Its translation: CASSGRYSNQPQHF. The J gene is TRBJ1-5, the V gene TRBV6-1, with D uncertain. V dropped 4 bases and J dropped 0 bases, with 7 bases sitting between them. Germline V gene data show CDR1 as MNHNS and CDR2 as SASEGT. The CDR3 length is 14 residues.